The rows below give T cell receptor beta chains drawn from one sample of a study of cytomegalovirus exposure and HLA in healthy donors. TCRdb keeps only in-frame clones here, not all; method: immunoSEQ multiplex PCR. This sample's table reports about 130,000 clones. Material for sequencing was PBMCs. The receptors originated from a woman aged 60-70 years in good health and CMV-seronegative. The conserved cysteine and the conserved F or W are not part of the CDR3 here. The order of the fields is J gene, V gene, CDR3 protein.

TRBJ2-1,TRBV5-6,ASSPTLGGVNEQF
TRBJ2-1,TRBV11-2,ASSLGGSKQF
TRBJ1-5,TRBV2,ASSTQGSNQPQH
TRBJ1-1,TRBV6-1,ASNMNTEAF
TRBJ2-2,TRBV2,ASTKTGRMGELF
NA,TRBV27,ASSLSTGYYEQY
TRBJ2-7,TRBV9,ASSGGDYEQY
TRBJ1-5,TRBV2,ASKTGPHENQPQH
TRBJ2-7,TRBV5-6,ASSSPPGDYEQY
TRBJ2-6,TRBV6-1,ASWSRGGWANVLT
TRBJ2-1,TRBV5-6,ASTIGGNEQF
TRBJ2-1,TRBV7-8,ASSLPVQGAGYNEQF
TRBJ1-5,TRBV5-4,ASSSDSNQPQH
TRBJ1-5,TRBV2,ASSGGNHDQPQH
TRBJ1-2,TRBV5-1,ASRQGADDGYT